Shown below are 17 T cell receptor beta chains from a single sample sequenced in a study of control samples from healthy donors and cancer patients. Sequencing was performed with immunoSEQ multiplex PCR; in TCRdb, only in-frame clones are kept and a portion is missing. Among 120,000 to 150,000 clones listed, 75% to 95% were seen once. The specimen sequenced was blood. Receptors originate from a young man in good health.

This clone was observed a single time. The V gene is TRBV18, the J gene TRBJ2-7; D may correspond to TRBD1 or TRBD2 (5 bases each). The V gene's germline CDR1 is KGHSH and CDR2 LQKENI. The V gene lost 6 bases and the J gene lost 6 bases, with 15 bases spanning the gap. This CDR3 has 13 residues. The CDR3 is CASSLRDGGEQYF. DNA for the CDR3: TGTGCCAGCTCCCTACGGGATGGGGGCGAGCAGTACTTC.

The V and J genes are TRBV27 and TRBJ2-7, with D possibly being TRBD2 (5 bases). CDR3 length equals 13 residues. The germline V gene encodes CDR1 MNHEY and CDR2 SMNVEV (reference sequence). The V end lost 5 bases, the J end lost 1 base, and 9 bases lay between the germline ends. The CDR3 protein is CASSALASYEQYF. CDR3 DNA: TGTGCCAGCAGTGCCCTAGCTTCCTACGAGCAGTACTTC.

The chain combines TRBV5-4 with TRBJ2-3; TRBD2 matches at 8 bases. The CDR3 is made up of 17 amino acids. V shed 0 bases, J shed 7 bases, and the junction held 13 bases outside the gene matches. Germline V gives CDR1 SGHNT, CDR2 YYREEE (reference sequence). The CDR3 coding sequence is TGTGCCAGCAGCTTGGCCGGCGGCGGGGGGCCTGAAAATACGCAGTATTTT. Encoded protein: CASSLAGGGGPENTQYF. The full variable domain, with the rest looked up from reference TRBV5-4 and TRBJ2-3, is ETGVTQSPTHLIKTRGQQVTLRCSSQSGHNTVSWYQQALGQGPQFIFQYYREEENGRGNFPPRFSGLQFPNYSSELNVNALELDDSALYLCASSLAGGGGPENTQYFGPGTRLTVL.

The rearrangement links TRBV6-2 or TRBV6-3 to TRBJ1-4; D gene unclear. Trimming left V 3 bases short and J 3 bases short, with 14 bases between. Looked up from germline, CDR1 is MNHEY and CDR2 is SVGEGT. This CDR3 has 16 amino acids. As DNA, the CDR3 is TGTGCCAGCAGTTATATTGACGAACCCTCTAATGAAAAACTGTTTTTT. Amino acid sequence: CASSYIDEPSNEKLFF.

J is TRBJ1-4 and V is TRBV28; D perhaps matches TRBD1 (5 bases). CDR1 and CDR2 (germline): MDHEN, SYDVKM. V dropped 5 bases and J dropped 0 bases, with 10 bases sitting between them. This CDR3 spans 15 amino acids. The CDR3 DNA reads TGTGCCAGCAGTACAGGACTTGCAACTAATGAAAAACTGTTTTTT. Protein sequence: CASSTGLATNEKLFF.

V is TRBV6-5 and J is TRBJ1-4; D not resolved. The CDR3 spans 13 residues. The V gene's germline CDR1 is MNHEY and CDR2 SVGAGI. V lost 6 bases to trimming and J lost 5 bases, with 10 bases between them. The CDR3 reads CASRYSLNEKLFF. The CDR3 bases are TGTGCCAGCAGGTACAGTTTAAATGAAAAACTGTTTTTT.

A word on this clone: The junction departs from germline at one end; a sequencing error may be responsible. This chain connects TRBV7-9 to TRBJ2-1; 11 bases are a match to TRBD1. The CDR3 has 17 amino acids. Germline V lookup: CDR1 SEHNR, CDR2 FQNEAQ (reference sequence). The CDR3 DNA sequence: TGTGCCAGCAGCTCGTTTCGGACAGGGGGCTCCCACAATGAGCAGTTCTTC. It translates to CASSSFRTGGSHNEQFF.

V and J are TRBV7-2 and TRBJ2-7; TRBD2 agrees at 8 bases. The germline CDR1 and CDR2 sequences are SGHTA and FQGNSA. Trimming at V came to 2 bases and at J to 5 bases, leaving 8 bases not matched to a gene. The CDR3 has 15 residues. The CDR3 here is CASSLNAGGHNEQYF. CDR3 coding DNA: TGTGCCAGCAGCTTAAATGCGGGGGGCCACAACGAGCAGTACTTC.

This chain joins TRBV19 and TRBJ1-3, with a weak D call TRBD1 (5 bases). With 10 bases removed from V and 0 bases from J, the gap between germline ends came to 13 bases. Germline-derived CDR1 and CDR2 are LNHDA and SQIVND (reference sequence). The CDR3 consists of 14 residues. The CDR3 loop is CAISDRSSGNTIYF. The CDR3 bases are TGTGCCATATCTGACAGAAGCTCTGGAAACACCATATATTTT.

The chain links TRBV6-5 to TRBJ1-2; no clear D gene. The CDR3 length is 15 residues. Looked up from germline, CDR1 is MNHEY and CDR2 is SVGAGI. Trimming shortened V by 6 bases and J by 8 bases, and 22 bases separated the two germline ends. The CDR3 spells CASRRPEAFNLGYTF. The CDR3 nucleotides are TGTGCCAGCAGGCGCCCGGAGGCCTTTAATCTAGGCTACACCTTC.

This chain uses TRBV5-4 with TRBJ1-1; D might be TRBD1 (6 bases). The CDR3 is 12 amino acids. Germline loops: CDR1 SGHNT, CDR2 YYREEE (reference sequence). Trimming left V 4 bases short and J 6 bases short, with 10 bases between. The CDR3 protein is CASSGDRPEAFF. The CDR3 DNA is TGTGCCAGCAGCGGCGACAGGCCTGAAGCTTTCTTT.

This chain connects TRBV24-1 to TRBJ2-5, with 10 positions matching TRBD2. CDR3 size: 17 residues. V shed 0 bases and J 5 bases; nucleotides not matched to a gene: 8. From germline, CDR1 is KGHDR and CDR2 SFDVKD. The CDR3 DNA reads TGTGCCACCAGTGATTTGTCCAGCGGGGGGGCCCGGGAGACCCAGTACTTC. It translates to CATSDLSSGGARETQYF.

The CDR3 nucleotides read TGTGCCTGGAGTGTATATCGGACAGGGGACTACGAGCAGTACTTC. This translates into CAWSVYRTGDYEQYF. V usage is TRBV30 and J usage is TRBJ2-7; TRBD1 matches at 9 bases. With V trimmed by 0 bases and J by 3 bases, 6 bases remained unmatched. The CDR3 has 15 amino acids. Germline V gene data show CDR1 as GTSNPN and CDR2 as SVGIG (reference sequence).

The gene calls are TRBV5-1 and TRBJ1-2; D gene ambiguous. The germline CDR1 and CDR2 sequences are SGHRS and YFSETQ. Trimming stripped 4 bases from V and 7 bases from J, with 8 bases between. This CDR3 region has 11 residues. CDR3 coding DNA: TGCGCCAGCAGCGGTAGTGGTGGCTACACCTTC. Translation: CASSGSGGYTF.

This clone was observed a handful of times. The rearrangement joins TRBV7-3 to TRBJ2-1; 7 bases agree with TRBD2. CDR3 length equals 15 residues. Trimming cost V 5 bases and J 0 bases; bases outside gene matches: 4. Per the germline V gene, CDR1 is SGHTA and CDR2 is FQGTGA. The CDR3 region is CASSPGGFSYNEQFF. The CDR3 DNA reads as TGTGCCAGCAGCCCCGGGGGGTTCTCCTACAATGAGCAGTTCTTC.

This chain links TRBV27 with TRBJ1-2, with TRBD1 as a possible D gene (6 bases). Germline lookup yields CDR1 MNHEY and CDR2 SMNVEV (reference sequence). The CDR3 has 12 amino acids. V lost 4 bases and J lost 8, with 11 bases in between. The CDR3 loop reads CASSSQGGGYTF. The DNA for the CDR3 is TGTGCCAGCAGTTCCCAAGGGGGAGGCTACACCTTC.

The rearrangement links TRBV19 to TRBJ1-1; perhaps TRBD1 as D (5 bases). The germline V and J ends were trimmed by 8 bases and 4 bases, with 14 bases remaining between them. Germline V CDR1 and CDR2: LNHDA, SQIVND (reference sequence). The CDR3 sequence is 13 residues long. The CDR3 DNA sequence: TGTGCCAGTGAGGACCCCGGGGCCACTGAAGCTTTCTTT. This encodes CASEDPGATEAFF.